This T cell receptor (beta chain) was profiled in a study of blood T cell repertoires in COVID-19. Study summary: Specimens from acute and convalescent COVID-19 originated in the United States, Italy and Spain.

Profiling relied on immunoSEQ multiplex PCR, and the TCRdb table lists in-frame clones only, not all of them. Of over 85,000 clones listed, about 80% are singletons. The CDR3 covers 13 residues. The V segment lost 10 bases and the J segment 5 bases; nucleotides outside the gene matches: 11. The germline gives CDR1 MNHNY, CDR2 SVGAGI (reference sequence). This chain links TRBV6-6 with TRBJ2-7; 7 nucleotides agree with TRBD2. The TCR was taken from a man aged 65 to 85 with acute or convalescent COVID-19. The sequenced sample was peripheral blood. The CDR3 sequence: CAIGGRAVNEQYF. CDR3 bases: TGTGCCATCGGGGGGAGGGCCGTCAACGAGCAGTACTTC.